This T cell receptor (beta chain) appears in the sequencing data of a study of cytomegalovirus exposure and HLA in healthy donors. About the study: Out of around 360 genotyped donors, 81% belonged to the Caucasian-associated ancestry cluster.

Findings of the study overall: Among the sequence variants, a highly shared cluster was likely an artifact of sequencing. The HLA-A and HLA-B alleles of most subjects were reportedly predicted accurately from TCR beta sequences. Cytomegalovirus association was listed for 170 or so TCR beta chains.

60 Vbeta and 13 Jbeta primers were used in PCR. TCRdb's copy holds only in-frame clones and misses some; the assay was immunoSEQ multiplex PCR. Of about 71,000 clones in the sample, approximately 67% were seen once. Points on this clone: The antigen remains unidentified.

V was pared by 5 bases and J by 5 bases, with 10 bases between. CDR3 length: 11 residues. The germline V gene encodes CDR1 DFQATT and CDR2 SNEGSKA (reference sequence). Sample: PBMCs. The source of this sequence is a man in his forties in good health and CMV-seropositive. The chain has TRBV20-1 and TRBJ2-7, with D possibly matching TRBD1 (6 bases). CDR3 DNA: TGCAGTGCTCAACAGGGAAACGAGCAGTACTTC. Translation: CSAQQGNEQYF.